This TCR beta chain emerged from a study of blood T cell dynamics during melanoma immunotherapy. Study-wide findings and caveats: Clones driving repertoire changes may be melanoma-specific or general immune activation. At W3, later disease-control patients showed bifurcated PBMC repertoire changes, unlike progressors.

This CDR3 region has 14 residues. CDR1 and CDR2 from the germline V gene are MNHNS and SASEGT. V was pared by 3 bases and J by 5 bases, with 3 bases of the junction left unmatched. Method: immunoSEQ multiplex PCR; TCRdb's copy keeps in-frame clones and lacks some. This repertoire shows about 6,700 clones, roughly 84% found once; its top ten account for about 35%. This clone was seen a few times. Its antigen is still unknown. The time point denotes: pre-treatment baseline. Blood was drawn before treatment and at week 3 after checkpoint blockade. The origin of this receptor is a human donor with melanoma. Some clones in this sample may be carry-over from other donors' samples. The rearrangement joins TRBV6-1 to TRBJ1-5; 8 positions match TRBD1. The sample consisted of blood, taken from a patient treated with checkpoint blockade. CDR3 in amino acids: CASSEGQEYQPQHF. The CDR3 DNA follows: TGTGCCAGCAGTGAGGGACAGGAATATCAGCCCCAGCATTTT.